This T cell receptor (beta chain) was recorded in a study of T cell responses to AZD1222 COVID-19 vaccine. Concerning this clone: Its matching antigen is unknown.

The data were produced by immunoSEQ multiplex PCR, yet TCRdb's version contains in-frame clones alone and is incomplete. Of roughly 97,000 clones listed, approximately 88% are singletons. V was trimmed by 1 base and J by 4 bases, leaving 13 bases between them. From germline, CDR1 is KGHSH and CDR2 LQKENI. CDR3 length: 16 residues. Broader study findings: Only after the peak T cell response were repertoires sampled. Close to half of all spike-specific TCRs reportedly target regions of the variants that are unmutated. Females made up more of the donors, who were largely white British, and clonal diversity may have come out too low.

The sample consisted of peripheral blood, taken on day 0 of AZD1222 vaccination. The J gene is TRBJ2-2, the V gene TRBV18, with D possibly being TRBD2 (6 bases). The receptor's source is an adult in good health. The CDR3 loop reads CASSPLGGTFTGELFF. The CDR3 DNA is TGTGCCAGCTCACCACTGGGAGGTACTTTCACCGGGGAGCTGTTTTTT.